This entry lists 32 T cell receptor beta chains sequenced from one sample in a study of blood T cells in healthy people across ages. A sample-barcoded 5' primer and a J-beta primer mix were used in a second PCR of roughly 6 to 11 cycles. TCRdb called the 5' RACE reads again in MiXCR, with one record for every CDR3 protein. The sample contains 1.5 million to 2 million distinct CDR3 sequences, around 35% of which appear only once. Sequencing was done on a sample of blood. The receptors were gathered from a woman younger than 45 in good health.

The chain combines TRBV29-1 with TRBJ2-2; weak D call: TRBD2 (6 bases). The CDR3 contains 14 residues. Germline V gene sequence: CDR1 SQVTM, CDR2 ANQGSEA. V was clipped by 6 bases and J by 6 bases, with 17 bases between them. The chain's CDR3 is CSVAGDGRSGELFF. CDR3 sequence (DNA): TGCAGCGTCGCCGGGGACGGGAGATCCGGGGAGCTGTTTTTT.

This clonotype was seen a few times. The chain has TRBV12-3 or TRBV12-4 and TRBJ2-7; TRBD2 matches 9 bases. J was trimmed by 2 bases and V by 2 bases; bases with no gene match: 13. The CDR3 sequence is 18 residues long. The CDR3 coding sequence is TGTGCCAGCAGTTTATTGGTAGCGGGAGTTTTGGGAACCTACGAGCAGTACTTC. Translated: CASSLLVAGVLGTYEQYF.

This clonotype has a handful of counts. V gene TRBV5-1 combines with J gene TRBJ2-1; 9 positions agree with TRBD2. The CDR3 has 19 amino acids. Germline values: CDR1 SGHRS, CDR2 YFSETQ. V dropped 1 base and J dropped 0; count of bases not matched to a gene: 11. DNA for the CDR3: TGCGCCAGCAGCTTGAACCCTAGCGGGATTGGGAGCTCCTACAATGAGCAGTTCTTC. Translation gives CASSLNPSGIGSSYNEQFF.

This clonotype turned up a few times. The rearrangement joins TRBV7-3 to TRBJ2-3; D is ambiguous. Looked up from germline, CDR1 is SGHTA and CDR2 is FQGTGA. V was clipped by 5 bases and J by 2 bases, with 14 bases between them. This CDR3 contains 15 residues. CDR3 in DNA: TGTGCCAGCAGCCCCCGCGGCAGATACACAGATACGCAGTATTTT. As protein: CASSPRGRYTDTQYF.

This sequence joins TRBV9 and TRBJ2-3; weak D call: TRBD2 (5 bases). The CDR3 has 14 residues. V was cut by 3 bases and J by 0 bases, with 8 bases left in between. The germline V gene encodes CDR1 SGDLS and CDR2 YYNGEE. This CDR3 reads CASSERTSTDTQYF. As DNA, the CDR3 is TGTGCCAGCAGCGAGCGGACTAGCACAGATACGCAGTATTTT.

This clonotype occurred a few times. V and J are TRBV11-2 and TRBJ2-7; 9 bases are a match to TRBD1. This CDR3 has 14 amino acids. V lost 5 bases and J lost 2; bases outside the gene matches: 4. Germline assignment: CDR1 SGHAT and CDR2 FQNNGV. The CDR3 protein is CASSRDRVAYEQYF. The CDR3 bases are TGTGCCAGCAGCCGGGACAGGGTCGCCTACGAGCAGTACTTC. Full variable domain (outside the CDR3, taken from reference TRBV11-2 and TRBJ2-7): EAGVAQSPRYKIIEKRQSVAFWCNPISGHATLYWYQQILGQGPKLLIQFQNNGVVDDSQLPKDRFSAERLKGVDSTLKIQPAKLEDSAVYLCASSRDRVAYEQYFGPGTRLTVT.

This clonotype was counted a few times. The DNA of the CDR3 is TGCGCCAGCTACACGGGACAGGACTACAATGAGCAGTTCTTC. Encoded protein: CASYTGQDYNEQFF. This chain uses TRBV5-1 with TRBJ2-1, with TRBD1 identical over 8 bases. CDR3 length: 14 amino acids. After removal of 7 bases from V and 3 bases from J, the junction contained 6 bases not matched to a gene. The germline CDR1 and CDR2 sequences are SGHRS and YFSETQ.

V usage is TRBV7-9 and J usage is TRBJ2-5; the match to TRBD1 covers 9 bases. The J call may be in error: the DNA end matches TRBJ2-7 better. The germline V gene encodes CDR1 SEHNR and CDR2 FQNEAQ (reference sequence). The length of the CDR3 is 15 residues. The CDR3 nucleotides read TGTGCCAGCAGCCCCTTCGACAGGGGGAAACACGAGCAGTACTTC. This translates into CASSPFDRGKHEQYF.

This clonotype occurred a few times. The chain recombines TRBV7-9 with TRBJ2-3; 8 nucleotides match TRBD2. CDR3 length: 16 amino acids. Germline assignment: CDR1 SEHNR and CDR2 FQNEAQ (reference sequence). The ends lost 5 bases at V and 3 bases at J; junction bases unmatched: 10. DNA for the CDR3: TGTGCCAGCAGCCCCGCGATAGCGGGACCTACAGATACGCAGTATTTT. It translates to CASSPAIAGPTDTQYF. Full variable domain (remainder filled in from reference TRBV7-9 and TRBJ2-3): DTGVSQNPRHKITKRGQNVTFRCDPISEHNRLYWYRQTLGQGPEFLTYFQNEAQLEKSRLLSDRFSAERPKGSFSTLEIQRTEQGDSAMYLCASSPAIAGPTDTQYFGPGTRLTVL.

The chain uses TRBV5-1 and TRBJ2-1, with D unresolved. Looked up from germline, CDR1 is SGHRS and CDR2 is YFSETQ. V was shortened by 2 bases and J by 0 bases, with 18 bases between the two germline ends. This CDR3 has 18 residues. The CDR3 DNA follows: TGCGCCAGCAGCTTCCCCACCGATCAAATAAGCTCCTACAATGAGCAGTTCTTC. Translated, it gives CASSFPTDQISSYNEQFF.

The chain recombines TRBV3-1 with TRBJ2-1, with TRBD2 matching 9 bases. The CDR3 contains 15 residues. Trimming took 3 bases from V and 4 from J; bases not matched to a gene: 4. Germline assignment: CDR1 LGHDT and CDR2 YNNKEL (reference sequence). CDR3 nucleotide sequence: TGTGCCAGCAGCCACGGCGGGGGGGTATACAATGAGCAGTTCTTC. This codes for CASSHGGGVYNEQFF.

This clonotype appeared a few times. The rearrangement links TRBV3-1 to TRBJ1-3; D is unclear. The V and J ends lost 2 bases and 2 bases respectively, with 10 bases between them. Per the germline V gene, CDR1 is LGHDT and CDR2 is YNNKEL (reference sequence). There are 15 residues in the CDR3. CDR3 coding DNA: TGTGCCAGCAGCCAAATAACAGTTACTGGAAACACCATATATTTT. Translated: CASSQITVTGNTIYF.

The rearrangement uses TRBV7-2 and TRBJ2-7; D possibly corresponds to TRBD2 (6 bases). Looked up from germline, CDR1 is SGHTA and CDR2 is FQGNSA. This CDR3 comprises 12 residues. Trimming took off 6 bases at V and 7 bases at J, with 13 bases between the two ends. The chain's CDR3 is CTSSPGGWEQYF. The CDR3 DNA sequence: TGTACCAGCAGTCCAGGAGGGTGGGAGCAGTACTTC. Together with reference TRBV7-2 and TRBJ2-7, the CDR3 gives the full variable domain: GAGVSQSPSNKVTEKGKDVELRCDPISGHTALYWYRQSLGQGLEFLIYFQGNSAPDKSGLPSDRFSAERTGGSVSTLTIQRTQQEDSAVYLCTSSPGGWEQYFGPGTRLTVT.

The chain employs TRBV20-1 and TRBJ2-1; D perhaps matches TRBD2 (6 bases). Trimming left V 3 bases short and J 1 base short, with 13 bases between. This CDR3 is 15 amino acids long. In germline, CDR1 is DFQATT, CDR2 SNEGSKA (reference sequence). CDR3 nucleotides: TGCAGTGCTAGTAGGAACGCGGGATCCTACAATGAGCAGTTCTTC. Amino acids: CSASRNAGSYNEQFF.

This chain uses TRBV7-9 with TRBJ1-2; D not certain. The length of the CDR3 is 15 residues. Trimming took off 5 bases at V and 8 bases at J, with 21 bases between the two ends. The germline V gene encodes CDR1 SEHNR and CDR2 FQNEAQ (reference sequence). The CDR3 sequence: CASSQSTEAYGGYTF. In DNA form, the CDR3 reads TGTGCCAGCAGCCAAAGTACGGAGGCCTATGGCGGCTACACCTTC.

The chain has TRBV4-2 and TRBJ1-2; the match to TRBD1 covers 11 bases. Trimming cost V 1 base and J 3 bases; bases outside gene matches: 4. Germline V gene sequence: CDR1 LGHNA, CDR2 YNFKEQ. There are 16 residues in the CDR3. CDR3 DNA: TGTGCCAGCAGCCAAGGAAGGACAGGGGGCTACTATGGCTACACCTTC. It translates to CASSQGRTGGYYGYTF.

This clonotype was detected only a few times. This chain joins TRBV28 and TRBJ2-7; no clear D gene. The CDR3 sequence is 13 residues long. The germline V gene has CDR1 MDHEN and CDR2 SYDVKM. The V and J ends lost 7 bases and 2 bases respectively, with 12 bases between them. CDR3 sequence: CASTPWATYEQYF. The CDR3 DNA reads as TGTGCCAGCACCCCTTGGGCCACCTACGAGCAGTACTTC.

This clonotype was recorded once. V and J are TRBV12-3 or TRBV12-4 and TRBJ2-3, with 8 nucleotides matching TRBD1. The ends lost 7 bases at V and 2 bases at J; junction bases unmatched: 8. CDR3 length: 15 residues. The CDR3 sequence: CASNQGARNTDTQYF. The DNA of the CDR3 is TGTGCCAGCAACCAGGGGGCGAGGAACACAGATACGCAGTATTTT.

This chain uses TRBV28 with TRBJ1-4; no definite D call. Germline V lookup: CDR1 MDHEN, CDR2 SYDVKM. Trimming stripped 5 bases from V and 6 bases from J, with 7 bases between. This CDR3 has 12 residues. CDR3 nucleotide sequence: TGTGCCAGCAGTGCACTGGATGAAAAACTGTTTTTT. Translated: CASSALDEKLFF.

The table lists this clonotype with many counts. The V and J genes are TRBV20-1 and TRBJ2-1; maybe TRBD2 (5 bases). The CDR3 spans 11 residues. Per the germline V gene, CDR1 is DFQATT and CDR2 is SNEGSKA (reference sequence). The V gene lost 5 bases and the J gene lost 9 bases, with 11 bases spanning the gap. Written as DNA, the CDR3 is TGCAGTGCTCCCCGGGGTTCTGAGCAGTTCTTC. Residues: CSAPRGSEQFF.

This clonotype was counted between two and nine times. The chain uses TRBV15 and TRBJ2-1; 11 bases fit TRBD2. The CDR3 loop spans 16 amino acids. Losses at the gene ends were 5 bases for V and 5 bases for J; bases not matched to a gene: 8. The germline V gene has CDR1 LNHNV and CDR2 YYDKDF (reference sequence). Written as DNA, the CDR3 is TGTGCCACCAGCTCACCGACTAGCGGGACACACAATGAGCAGTTCTTC. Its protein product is CATSSPTSGTHNEQFF.

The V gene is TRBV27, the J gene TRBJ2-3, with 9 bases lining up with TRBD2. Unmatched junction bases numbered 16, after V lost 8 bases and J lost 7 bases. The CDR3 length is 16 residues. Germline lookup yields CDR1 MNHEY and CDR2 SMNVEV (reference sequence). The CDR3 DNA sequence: TGTGCCAGCCGAGCGGGAGGACCGACTTCTTGGAATACGCAGTATTTT. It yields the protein CASRAGGPTSWNTQYF.

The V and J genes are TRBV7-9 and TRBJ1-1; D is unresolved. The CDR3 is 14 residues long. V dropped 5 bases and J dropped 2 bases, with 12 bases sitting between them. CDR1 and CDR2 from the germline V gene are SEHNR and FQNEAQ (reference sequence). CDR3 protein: CASSISRLNTEAFF. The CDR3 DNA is TGTGCCAGCAGCATCTCACGGCTCAACACTGAAGCTTTCTTT.

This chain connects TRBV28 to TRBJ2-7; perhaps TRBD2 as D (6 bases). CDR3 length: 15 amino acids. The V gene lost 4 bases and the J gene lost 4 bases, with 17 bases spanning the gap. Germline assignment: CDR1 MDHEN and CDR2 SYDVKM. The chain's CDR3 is CASSSPGTYTYEQYF. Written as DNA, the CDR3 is TGTGCCAGCAGTTCTCCCGGGACTTACACATACGAGCAGTACTTC.

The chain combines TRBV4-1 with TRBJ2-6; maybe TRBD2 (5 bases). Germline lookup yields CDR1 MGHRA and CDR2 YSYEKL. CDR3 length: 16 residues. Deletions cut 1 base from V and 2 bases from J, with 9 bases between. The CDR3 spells CASSQVREPGANVLTF. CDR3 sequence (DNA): TGCGCCAGCAGCCAAGTTCGGGAACCTGGGGCCAACGTCCTGACTTTC.

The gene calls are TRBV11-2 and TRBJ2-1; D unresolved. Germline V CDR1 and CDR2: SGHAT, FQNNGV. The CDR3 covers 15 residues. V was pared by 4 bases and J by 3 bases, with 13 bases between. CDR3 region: CASSSIRADYNEQFF. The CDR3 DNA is TGTGCCAGCAGCTCCATCCGGGCGGACTACAATGAGCAGTTCTTC.

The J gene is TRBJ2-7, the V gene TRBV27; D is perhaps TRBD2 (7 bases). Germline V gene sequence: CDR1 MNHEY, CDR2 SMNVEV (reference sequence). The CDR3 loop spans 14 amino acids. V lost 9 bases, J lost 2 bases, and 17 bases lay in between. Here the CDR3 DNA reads TGTGCCAGTCATCCGGGGGGCGACCCCTACGAGCAGTACTTC. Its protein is CASHPGGDPYEQYF.

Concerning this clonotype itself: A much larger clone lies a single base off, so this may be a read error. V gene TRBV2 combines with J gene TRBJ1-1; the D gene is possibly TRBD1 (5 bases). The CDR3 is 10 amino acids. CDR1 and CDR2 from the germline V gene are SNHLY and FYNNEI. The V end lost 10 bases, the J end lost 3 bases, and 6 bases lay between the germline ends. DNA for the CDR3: TGTGCCACCAGGGACACTGAAGCTTTCTTT. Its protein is CATRDTEAFF.

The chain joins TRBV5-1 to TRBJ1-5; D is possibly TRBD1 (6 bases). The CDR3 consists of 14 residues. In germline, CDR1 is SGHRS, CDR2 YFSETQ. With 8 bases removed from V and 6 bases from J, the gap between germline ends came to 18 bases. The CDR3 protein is CASYNHRESQPQHF. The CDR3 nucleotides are TGCGCCAGTTATAATCACAGGGAATCTCAGCCCCAGCATTTT. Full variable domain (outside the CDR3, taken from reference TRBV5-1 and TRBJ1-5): KAGVTQTPRYLIKTRGQQVTLSCSPISGHRSVSWYQQTPGQGLQFLFEYFSETQRNKGNFPGRFSGRQFSNSRSEMNVSTLELGDSALYLCASYNHRESQPQHFGDGTRLSIL.

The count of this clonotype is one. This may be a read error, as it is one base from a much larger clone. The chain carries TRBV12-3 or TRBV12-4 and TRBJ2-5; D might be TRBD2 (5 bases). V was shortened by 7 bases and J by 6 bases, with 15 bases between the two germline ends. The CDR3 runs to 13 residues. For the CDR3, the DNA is TGTGCCAGCACCCGGGGAGCATGGAAGACCCAGTACTTC. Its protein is CASTRGAWKTQYF.

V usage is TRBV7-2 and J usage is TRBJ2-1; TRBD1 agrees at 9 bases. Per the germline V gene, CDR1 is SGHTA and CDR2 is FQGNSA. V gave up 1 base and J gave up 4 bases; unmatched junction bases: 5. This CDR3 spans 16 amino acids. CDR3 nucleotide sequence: TGTGCCAGCAGCTTAGTAGGGACAGGGTCGTACAATGAGCAGTTCTTC. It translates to CASSLVGTGSYNEQFF.

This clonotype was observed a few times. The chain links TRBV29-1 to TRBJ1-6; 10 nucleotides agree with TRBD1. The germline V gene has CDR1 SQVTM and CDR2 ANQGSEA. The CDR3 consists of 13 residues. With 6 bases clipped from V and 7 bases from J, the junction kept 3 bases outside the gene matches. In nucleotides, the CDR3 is TGCAGCGTCGGGACAGGGGAAAATTCACCCCTCCACTTT. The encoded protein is CSVGTGENSPLHF.